These 17 T cell receptor beta chains were sequenced from one sample in a study of response to subunit inactivated influenza vaccine. TCRdb called the RT-PCR reads again in MiXCR, with one record for every CDR3 protein. This sample has some 190,000 distinct CDR3 sequences, with roughly an eighth found just once. This material consisted of CD8+ T cells sorted from PBMCs, taken about 5 days after vaccination. Every receptor here comes from a man aged 45-60 years who received an inactivated influenza vaccine.

In its sample, this clonotype was seen a few times. The chain has TRBV6-2 or TRBV6-3 and TRBJ2-7; 10 nucleotides agree with TRBD2. The CDR3 has 16 residues. V gave up 6 bases and J gave up 4 bases; unmatched junction bases: 12. Germline V gene lookup returns CDR1 MNHEY and CDR2 SVGEGT. This CDR3 is CASSTFGPSGGYEQYF. DNA of the CDR3: TGTGCCAGCAGCACCTTTGGGCCTAGCGGGGGATACGAGCAGTACTTC.

The chain couples TRBV11-2 to TRBJ2-1; 7 bases agree with TRBD2. Germline assignment: CDR1 SGHAT and CDR2 FQNNGV. The CDR3 spans 17 residues. Trimming took 3 bases from V and 9 from J; bases not matched to a gene: 17. CDR3 residues: CASSLVTKRDRDIEQFF. The CDR3, as DNA: TGTGCCAGCAGCTTGGTTACTAAGCGGGATCGTGATATTGAGCAGTTCTTC.

This clonotype was detected a few times. V gene TRBV12-3 or TRBV12-4 combines with J gene TRBJ2-5; D gene uncertain. The V and J ends lost 3 bases and 4 bases respectively, with 6 bases between them. CDR3 length: 12 residues. The CDR3 DNA reads as TGTGCCAGCAGTTTGTACCGAGAGACCCAGTACTTC. Translation gives CASSLYRETQYF.

The rearrangement uses TRBV24-1 and TRBJ2-2, with D maybe TRBD2 (6 bases). Trimming cost V 9 bases and J 2 bases, with 15 bases left between them. This CDR3 has 15 residues. CDR1 and CDR2 (germline): KGHDR, SFDVKD. In nucleotides, the CDR3 is TGTGCCACCGATGCGGGATCCATAAACACCGGGGAGCTGTTTTTT. It encodes CATDAGSINTGELFF.

The chain joins TRBV7-9 to TRBJ2-2; 8 nucleotides match TRBD1. This CDR3 spans 15 amino acids. Germline V lookup: CDR1 SEHNR, CDR2 FQNEAQ (reference sequence). V lost 3 bases and J lost 1; bases outside the gene matches: 1. The CDR3 loop is CASSFGTGNTGELFF. The CDR3 DNA is TGTGCCAGCAGCTTCGGGACAGGGAACACCGGGGAGCTGTTTTTT.

This clonotype turned up a few times. This sequence joins TRBV7-2 and TRBJ1-5, with D unresolved. Germline V gene sequence: CDR1 SGHTA, CDR2 FQGNSA. The length of the CDR3 is 15 residues. V gave up 5 bases and J gave up 2 bases, with 13 bases separating them. The CDR3 DNA is TGTGCCAGCAGCACGTTACCCTGGGGCAATCAGCCCCAGCATTTT. Its protein product is CASSTLPWGNQPQHF.

A few counts support this clonotype. The rearrangement joins TRBV20-1 to TRBJ2-1, with 11 bases fitting TRBD1. Germline CDR1 DFQATT, CDR2 SNEGSKA (reference sequence). V gave up 0 bases and J gave up 2 bases; unmatched junction bases: 3. The CDR3 is 16 amino acids. CDR3 in DNA: TGCAGTGCTAGAGATCCGGGACAGGGGGCCTACAATGAGCAGTTCTTC. Amino acid sequence: CSARDPGQGAYNEQFF.

This chain joins TRBV2 and TRBJ2-2; D remains ambiguous. Trimming shortened V by 4 bases and J by 1 base, and 10 bases separated the two germline ends. CDR1 is SNHLY, CDR2 FYNNEI, per germline. CDR3 length: 15 residues. The CDR3, as DNA: TGTGCCAGCAGTGCCCAGGTTGAGAACACCGGGGAGCTGTTTTTT. Protein sequence: CASSAQVENTGELFF.

This clonotype was counted between two and nine times. The J gene is TRBJ1-5, the V gene TRBV7-9; D might be TRBD1 (5 bases). The V gene lost 2 bases and the J gene lost 6 bases, with 14 bases spanning the gap. This CDR3 spans 15 amino acids. The V gene's germline CDR1 is SEHNR and CDR2 FQNEAQ (reference sequence). As DNA, the CDR3 is TGTGCCAGCAGCTTATCTGGGTCAGGGACTCAGCCCCAGCATTTT. It encodes CASSLSGSGTQPQHF.

The gene calls are TRBV28 and TRBJ2-5; the D is unclear. The CDR3 is made up of 12 amino acids. Germline V gene sequence: CDR1 MDHEN, CDR2 SYDVKM. The ends were cut back, 4 bases at V and 1 base at J, with 4 bases in the middle. CDR3 protein: CASSSLQETQYF. The CDR3 bases are TGTGCCAGCAGTTCCCTCCAAGAGACCCAGTACTTC.

The rearrangement joins TRBV29-1 to TRBJ2-5; D is possibly TRBD1 or TRBD2 (5 bases each). Trimming took 3 bases from V and 4 from J, leaving 18 bases between them. Germline loops: CDR1 SQVTM, CDR2 ANQGSEA. The CDR3 sequence is 15 residues long. CDR3 loop: CSVDRPGTLGETQYF. The CDR3 DNA follows: TGCAGCGTTGATCGCCCCGGGACCCTCGGAGAGACCCAGTACTTC.

The sample holds many counts of this clonotype. The genes are TRBV4-3 and TRBJ2-7; D remains ambiguous. With 0 bases removed from V and 1 base from J, the gap between germline ends came to 4 bases. This CDR3 is built from 13 residues. Germline CDR1 LGHNA, CDR2 YSLEER. The CDR3 DNA sequence: TGCGCCAGCAGCCAAGAGGCATCCTACGAGCAGTACTTC. It encodes CASSQEASYEQYF.

The rearrangement uses TRBV12-3 or TRBV12-4 and TRBJ2-3, with D perhaps TRBD2 (6 bases). There are 14 residues in the CDR3. The V gene lost 7 bases and the J gene lost 6 bases, with 17 bases spanning the gap. CDR3: CASKIRDFGDTQYF. CDR3 bases: TGTGCCAGCAAGATCCGGGACTTCGGTGATACGCAGTATTTT.

In this sample, this clonotype turned up a few times. V and J are TRBV7-2 and TRBJ2-1; D uncertain. Trimming shortened V by 5 bases and J by 4 bases, and 6 bases separated the two germline ends. Germline V CDR1 and CDR2: SGHTA, FQGNSA. The CDR3 length is 12 residues. The CDR3 here is CASSARYNEQFF. The CDR3 coding sequence is TGTGCCAGCAGCGCCCGGTACAATGAGCAGTTCTTC.

This rearrangement joins TRBV7-8 to TRBJ2-7; no reliable D call. Germline assignment: CDR1 SGHVS and CDR2 FQNEAQ. V lost 4 bases and J lost 3, with 13 bases in between. The CDR3 totals 14 residues. In DNA, the CDR3 is TGTGCCAGCAGCTCAACCTCAGTGAGCTACGAGCAGTACTTC. Translating it yields CASSSTSVSYEQYF.

As concerns this clonotype: No conserved phenylalanine or tryptophan ends this CDR3, so it is likely a read error. The CDR3 loop reads CTSSQGTDTQYY. The CDR3 DNA is TGTACCAGCAGCCAAGGAACAGATACGCAGTATTAT. The rearrangement joins TRBV7-2 to TRBJ2-3; D uncertain. Per germline, CDR1 SGHTA and CDR2 FQGNSA. CDR3 size: 12 residues. Trimming left V 5 bases short and J 3 bases short, with 6 bases between.

The genes are TRBV20-1 and TRBJ2-1; 7 positions match TRBD1. Per germline, CDR1 DFQATT and CDR2 SNEGSKA (reference sequence). The V segment lost 4 bases and the J segment 10 bases; nucleotides outside the gene matches: 7. This CDR3 is built from 12 residues. The CDR3 DNA reads as TGCAGTGCTATTCCAGGGGGTTTGGAGCAGTTCTTC. Translation: CSAIPGGLEQFF.